One and the same sample provided the 15 T cell receptor beta chains below, sequenced in a study of neurological immune-mediated disorders. Specified time point: longitudinal time-point 1 (baseline). TCRdb independently ran MiXCR on the 5' RACE reads; one entry per CDR3 protein. The table lists around 71,000 distinct CDR3 sequences, roughly an eighth of them singletons. Sequencing used PBMCs. The receptors shown here come from a female donor with HTLV-1-associated myelopathy (HAM/TSP).

In its sample, this clonotype was seen many times. The chain employs TRBV5-1 and TRBJ2-2; 8 bases match TRBD2. Germline V gene data show CDR1 as SGHRS and CDR2 as YFSETQ. The trim removed 0 bases at V and 5 bases at J, leaving 3 bases unmatched. The CDR3 loop spans 15 amino acids. CDR3 in DNA: TGCGCCAGCAGCTTGGCCAGCGGGGGAACCGGGGAGCTGTTTTTT. Translating it yields CASSLASGGTGELFF.

In this sample, this clonotype turned up many times. CDR3 coding DNA: TGCAGTGCCAGTTTTAGCGGGGGGGCGCACGAGCAGTACTTC. It codes for CSASFSGGAHEQYF. V usage is TRBV20-1 and J usage is TRBJ2-7, with 11 bases identical to TRBD2. The length of the CDR3 is 14 residues. Trimming took 6 bases from V and 5 from J; bases not matched to a gene: 9. Germline V gene sequence: CDR1 DFQATT, CDR2 SNEGSKA (reference sequence).

This clonotype showed up just a few times. The chain couples TRBV28 to TRBJ1-5, with D possibly matching TRBD1 (6 bases). Trimming left V 6 bases short and J 3 bases short, with 12 bases between. Germline lookup yields CDR1 MDHEN and CDR2 SYDVKM. The CDR3 runs 14 residues. CDR3 region: CASRYRVPNQPQHF. In nucleotides, the CDR3 is TGTGCCAGCAGATACAGGGTCCCCAATCAGCCCCAGCATTTT.

In this sample, this clonotype turned up a few times. The chain links TRBV6-1 to TRBJ2-1; 8 bases align to TRBD2. V shed 3 bases, J shed 6 bases, and the junction held 16 bases outside the gene matches. The germline V gene encodes CDR1 MNHNS and CDR2 SASEGT. The CDR3 extends over 18 amino acids. CDR3 nucleotides: TGTGCCAGCAGTGATGCTATCGGGGGGGGCCTGAGGTTCAATGAGCAGTTCTTC. Its translation is CASSDAIGGGLRFNEQFF.

This clonotype was counted many times. The chain links TRBV7-9 to TRBJ2-3, with D tentatively TRBD1 or TRBD2 (5 bases each). The CDR3 has 17 residues. V lost 5 bases to trimming and J lost 3 bases, with 21 bases between them. CDR1 and CDR2 (germline): SEHNR, FQNEAQ (reference sequence). The CDR3 loop is CASSPGPPGFGTDTQYF. CDR3 DNA sequence: TGTGCCAGCAGCCCGGGACCCCCGGGATTTGGTACAGATACGCAGTATTTT.

This clonotype was observed at least ten times. J is TRBJ1-1 and V is TRBV5-1; no reliable D call. The CDR3 covers 13 residues. The germline V and J ends were trimmed by 0 bases and 1 base, with 4 bases remaining between them. Germline CDR1 reads SGHRS; CDR2 reads YFSETQ. The CDR3 region is CASSLDRNTEAFF. CDR3 coding DNA: TGCGCCAGCAGCTTGGACAGGAACACTGAAGCTTTCTTT.

This clonotype was recorded many times. This rearrangement joins TRBV20-1 to TRBJ1-2; D may be TRBD1 (5 bases). The V gene lost 0 bases and the J gene lost 6 bases, with 20 bases spanning the gap. CDR3 length: 16 amino acids. The germline V gene has CDR1 DFQATT and CDR2 SNEGSKA (reference sequence). CDR3 loop: CSARELGREDLNGYTF. The CDR3, as DNA: TGCAGTGCTAGAGAGTTAGGCAGGGAGGATTTAAATGGCTACACCTTC.

The table lists this clonotype with many counts. The chain carries TRBV12-3 or TRBV12-4 and TRBJ2-7, with D unclear. V was clipped by 1 base and J by 8 bases, with 12 bases between them. This CDR3 is 13 amino acids long. CDR3 loop: CASSLGATAKQYF. Written as DNA, the CDR3 is TGTGCCAGCAGTTTAGGAGCAACAGCGAAGCAGTACTTC.

A remark on this clonotype: A much larger clonotype is one base distant, so this may be a read error. The chain uses TRBV6-6 and TRBJ2-7; 8 nucleotides line up with TRBD1. CDR1 and CDR2 (germline): MNHNY, SVGAGI (reference sequence). CDR3 length: 16 residues. V dropped 2 bases and J dropped 5; count of bases not matched to a gene: 11. CDR3 residues: CASSYKIVQGVNEQYF. As DNA, the CDR3 is TGTGCCAGCAGTTACAAGATTGTACAGGGGGTAAACGAGCAGTACTTC.

This clonotype appeared many times. The genes are TRBV10-3 and TRBJ2-6; 7 nucleotides match TRBD2. This CDR3 has 17 residues. Per germline, CDR1 ENHRY and CDR2 SYGVKD. Trimming removed 0 bases from V and 0 bases from J; junction bases left unmatched: 2. CDR3 protein: CAISESGGSSGANVLTF. CDR3 nucleotides: TGTGCCATCAGTGAGTCGGGAGGGTCCTCTGGGGCCAACGTCCTGACTTTC.

This clonotype occurred many times. The chain couples TRBV6-6 to TRBJ2-2; 7 positions match TRBD2. V gave up 0 bases and J gave up 1 base; unmatched junction bases: 5. The CDR3 spans 17 residues. Per germline, CDR1 MNHNY and CDR2 SVGAGI (reference sequence). CDR3 nucleotides: TGTGCCAGCAGTTACTCGAGGGCGGGGGAGAACACCGGGGAGCTGTTTTTT. Residues: CASSYSRAGENTGELFF.

At least ten counts were recorded for this clonotype. V gene TRBV7-2 combines with J gene TRBJ2-1; 8 positions agree with TRBD2. This CDR3 has 16 amino acids. CDR1 and CDR2 from the germline V gene are SGHTA and FQGNSA. Trimming cost V 7 bases and J 0 bases; bases outside gene matches: 8. The CDR3 DNA follows: TGTGCCAGCACCTATACGGGGGGGAGCTCCTACAATGAGCAGTTCTTC. Translation: CASTYTGGSSYNEQFF.

The J gene is TRBJ2-2, the V gene TRBV13; D is perhaps TRBD1 (8 bases). From germline, CDR1 is PRHDT and CDR2 FYEKMQ (reference sequence). The ends were cut back, 4 bases at V and 5 bases at J, with 17 bases in the middle. The CDR3 runs to 16 residues. In DNA form, the CDR3 reads TGTGCCAGCAGCTCAACCGGACAGGGAGGGACCGGGGAGCTGTTTTTT. It codes for CASSSTGQGGTGELFF. The full variable domain, with the rest looked up from reference TRBV13 and TRBJ2-2, is AAGVIQSPRHLIKEKRETATLKCYPIPRHDTVYWYQQGPGQDPQFLISFYEKMQSDKGSIPDRFSAQQFSDYHSELNMSSLELGDSALYFCASSSTGQGGTGELFFGEGSRLTVL.

Only one count was recorded for this clonotype. This chain uses TRBV7-2 with TRBJ1-4, with D maybe TRBD1 (5 bases). CDR3 length equals 13 residues. Trimming removed 5 bases from V and 5 bases from J, with 9 bases in between. Per germline, CDR1 SGHTA and CDR2 FQGNSA. CDR3 in amino acids: CASSRRENEKLFF. DNA for the CDR3: TGTGCCAGCAGCCGCAGGGAAAATGAAAAACTGTTTTTT.

The chain joins TRBV20-1 to TRBJ2-3; 8 positions agree with TRBD1. J was trimmed by 2 bases and V by 1 base; bases with no gene match: 2. CDR1 is DFQATT and CDR2 is SNEGSKA in the germline V gene (reference sequence). The CDR3 is made up of 14 amino acids. CDR3: CSARAGGPTDTQYF. In nucleotides, the CDR3 is TGCAGTGCTAGAGCAGGGGGCCCCACAGATACGCAGTATTTT.